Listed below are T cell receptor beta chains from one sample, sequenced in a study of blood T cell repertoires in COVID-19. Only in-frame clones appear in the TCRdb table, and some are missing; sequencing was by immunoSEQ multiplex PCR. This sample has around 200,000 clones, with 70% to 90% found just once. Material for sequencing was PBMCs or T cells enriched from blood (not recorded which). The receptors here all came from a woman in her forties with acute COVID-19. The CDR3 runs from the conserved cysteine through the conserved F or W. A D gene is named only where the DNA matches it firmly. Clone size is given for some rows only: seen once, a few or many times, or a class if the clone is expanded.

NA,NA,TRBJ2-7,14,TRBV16,TGTGCCAGCAGCCAATCTTATGGGAGTTACGAGCAGTACTTC,CASSQSYGSYEQYF
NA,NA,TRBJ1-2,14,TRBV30,TGTGCCTGGAGGGAGACAGGAAACGTCTATGGCTACACCTTC,CAWRETGNVYGYTF
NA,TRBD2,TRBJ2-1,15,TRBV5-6,TGTGCCAGCAGCTTGGGACTAGCGGTTTACAATGAGCAGTTCTTC,CASSLGLAVYNEQFF
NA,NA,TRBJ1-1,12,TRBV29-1,TGCAGCGTTGGACACCTGAACACTGAAGCTTTCTTT,CSVGHLNTEAFF
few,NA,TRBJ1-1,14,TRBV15,TGTGCCACCAGCAGAGCGTATCGGACAGTGGAAGCTTTCTTT,CATSRAYRTVEAFF
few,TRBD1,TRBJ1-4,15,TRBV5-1,TGCGCCAGCAGCCCAGAAGGGACAGGGAGGGAAAAACTGTTTTTT,CASSPEGTGREKLFF
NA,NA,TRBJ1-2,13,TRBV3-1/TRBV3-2,TGTGCCAGCAGCCGGCAGGGGAACTATGGCTACACCTTC,CASSRQGNYGYTF
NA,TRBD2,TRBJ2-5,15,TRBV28,TGTGCCAGCAGTTTGGGGGGGACGGGCAGGCAGACCCAGTACTTC,CASSLGGTGRQTQYF
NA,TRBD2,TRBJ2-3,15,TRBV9,TGTGCCAGCAGCGTAACTAGCGGGAGCACAGATACGCAGTATTTT,CASSVTSGSTDTQYF
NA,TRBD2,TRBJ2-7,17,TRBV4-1,TGCGCCAGCAGCCACCGACTAGCGGGAGGGCCTCAGTTCGAGCAGTACTTC,CASSHRLAGGPQFEQYF